Listed below are T cell receptor beta chains from one sample, sequenced in a study of OX40 agonist ivuxolimab in advanced cancers. The assay was immunoSEQ multiplex PCR, and TCRdb's table has in-frame clones only and misses some. The data show about 77,000 clones, with about 90% seen just once and around 2.5% held by the top ten. The sample was CD4+ or CD8+ T cells sorted from blood, taken in a trial of the OX40 agonist ivuxolimab. Receptors were obtained from an adult with an advanced solid tumor such as melanoma, head and neck, liver or kidney cancer. Both conserved end residues are part of each CDR3. The D gene is left open where the match is weak. Where a row states a size, it is once, few, many or the class of an expanded clone; other rows omit it.

j_call: TRBJ2-2; v_call: TRBV18; d_call: .; clone_size: .; cdr3_nt: TGTGCCAACTCACCTAGGGTTAACACCGGGGAGCTGTTTTTT; cdr3_aa: CANSPRVNTGELFF
j_call: TRBJ1-2; v_call: TRBV19; d_call: .; clone_size: .; cdr3_nt: TGTGCCAGTAGTATAGATCATACCAGTCCCTATGGCTACACCTTC; cdr3_aa: CASSIDHTSPYGYTF
j_call: TRBJ2-2; v_call: TRBV28; d_call: .; clone_size: .; cdr3_nt: TGTGCCAGCAGTTTGGGGACATCGGACACCGGGGAGCTGTTTTTT; cdr3_aa: CASSLGTSDTGELFF
j_call: TRBJ1-5; v_call: TRBV6-1; d_call: .; clone_size: .; cdr3_nt: TGTGCCAGCAGTGGGGACCCGGGTCAGCCCCAGCATTTT; cdr3_aa: CASSGDPGQPQHF
j_call: TRBJ2-7; v_call: TRBV29-1; d_call: .; clone_size: few; cdr3_nt: TGCAGCGTTCGGGGCGGATCCTACTACGAGCAGTACTTC; cdr3_aa: CSVRGGSYYEQYF
j_call: TRBJ1-1; v_call: TRBV5-6; d_call: TRBD1; clone_size: .; cdr3_nt: TGTGCCAGCAGCTCCTCCGGACAGGGTAGGACTGAAGCTTTCTTT; cdr3_aa: CASSSSGQGRTEAFF
j_call: TRBJ1-5; v_call: TRBV6-6; d_call: TRBD1; clone_size: .; cdr3_nt: TGTGCCAGCAGTTCGCCGGGACAGAGCAATCAGCCCCAGCATTTT; cdr3_aa: CASSSPGQSNQPQHF
j_call: TRBJ1-4; v_call: TRBV30; d_call: .; clone_size: .; cdr3_nt: TGTGCCTGGAGTCGGAGTAGTTCCGGAAAACTGTTTTTT; cdr3_aa: CAWSRSSSGKLFF
j_call: TRBJ2-7; v_call: TRBV5-6; d_call: .; clone_size: .; cdr3_nt: TGTGCCAGCAGCTACGGTGCCGGGCGGCCCCCGGGGGAGCAGTACTTC; cdr3_aa: CASSYGAGRPPGEQYF
j_call: TRBJ2-7; v_call: TRBV7-2; d_call: TRBD2; clone_size: once; cdr3_nt: TGTGCCAGCAGCCTTCTAGCGGGGTACGAGCAGTACTTC; cdr3_aa: CASSLLAGYEQYF
j_call: TRBJ1-2; v_call: TRBV14; d_call: TRBD1; clone_size: .; cdr3_nt: TGTGCCAGCAGCCAAGACTGGGACAGGGGGATCGATGGCTACACCTTC; cdr3_aa: CASSQDWDRGIDGYTF
j_call: TRBJ2-6; v_call: TRBV19; d_call: .; clone_size: once; cdr3_nt: TGTGCCAGTAGTCGGCAGGGGCAAGGTGGGGCCAACGTCCTGACTTTC; cdr3_aa: CASSRQGQGGANVLTF
j_call: TRBJ1-1; v_call: TRBV19; d_call: TRBD1; clone_size: .; cdr3_nt: TGTGCCAGTAGTATACAAACAGGGGTACATGAAGCTTTCTTT; cdr3_aa: CASSIQTGVHEAFF
j_call: TRBJ1-1; v_call: TRBV4-1; d_call: .; clone_size: few; cdr3_nt: TGCGCCAGCAGGGGAGGGAGGACTGAAGCTTTCTTT; cdr3_aa: CASRGGRTEAFF
j_call: TRBJ1-6; v_call: TRBV30; d_call: TRBD1; clone_size: once; cdr3_nt: TGTGCCTGGGCGGGACAGGGCTCGTATAATTCACCCCTCCACTTT; cdr3_aa: CAWAGQGSYNSPLHF
j_call: TRBJ2-2; v_call: TRBV29-1; d_call: .; clone_size: .; cdr3_nt: TGCAGCGTTGAATCTCAGAAGGAGGGCCTGTTTTTT; cdr3_aa: CSVESQKEGLFF
j_call: TRBJ1-1; v_call: TRBV11-2; d_call: .; clone_size: .; cdr3_nt: TGTGCCAGCAGCTTGGGACTGAACACTGAAGCTTTCTTT; cdr3_aa: CASSLGLNTEAFF
j_call: TRBJ2-7; v_call: TRBV18; d_call: TRBD1; clone_size: .; cdr3_nt: TGTGCCAGCTCACCAAACCGGGACAGGGAGCGACACGAGCAGTACTTC; cdr3_aa: CASSPNRDRERHEQYF
j_call: TRBJ2-7; v_call: TRBV7-9; d_call: TRBD1; clone_size: .; cdr3_nt: TGTGCCAGCAGCTTAACCGGGACAGGGGGTGAGCAGTACTTC; cdr3_aa: CASSLTGTGGEQYF
j_call: TRBJ1-5; v_call: TRBV19; d_call: .; clone_size: .; cdr3_nt: TGTGCCAGTAGTATAGCGGTGAATCAGCCCCAGCATTTT; cdr3_aa: CASSIAVNQPQHF
j_call: TRBJ2-1; v_call: TRBV5-1; d_call: .; clone_size: .; cdr3_nt: TGCGCCAGCAGCTGGAGGTCAAAAATGGGTTACAATGAGCAGTTCTTC; cdr3_aa: CASSWRSKMGYNEQFF
j_call: TRBJ1-6; v_call: TRBV5-1; d_call: .; clone_size: once; cdr3_nt: TGCGCCAGCAGCTTGGAGGCAGCATATAATTCACCCCTCCACTTT; cdr3_aa: CASSLEAAYNSPLHF
j_call: TRBJ1-2; v_call: TRBV27; d_call: TRBD1; clone_size: .; cdr3_nt: TGTGCCAGCAGTCAGACAGGGGGGATATATGGCTACACCTTC; cdr3_aa: CASSQTGGIYGYTF
j_call: TRBJ2-4; v_call: TRBV6-5; d_call: TRBD2; clone_size: .; cdr3_nt: TGTGCCAGCAGTCCCCGGGGGGGGCAAGACATTCAGTACTTC; cdr3_aa: CASSPRGGQDIQYF
j_call: TRBJ2-2; v_call: TRBV25-1; d_call: .; clone_size: .; cdr3_nt: TGTGCCAGCAGCGGGGGGACACCACTTTACACCGGGGAGCTGTTTTTT; cdr3_aa: CASSGGTPLYTGELFF
j_call: TRBJ2-3; v_call: TRBV6-1; d_call: .; clone_size: .; cdr3_nt: TGTGCCAGCAGTGAAAGTAAGGGGGGAACAGATACGCAGTATTTT; cdr3_aa: CASSESKGGTDTQYF
j_call: TRBJ2-7; v_call: TRBV6-5; d_call: TRBD1; clone_size: .; cdr3_nt: TGTGCCAGCAGTTCGACAGGGGCGGCGTACGAGCAGTACTTC; cdr3_aa: CASSSTGAAYEQYF
j_call: TRBJ1-1; v_call: TRBV2; d_call: .; clone_size: .; cdr3_nt: TGTGCCAGCGGAAGCCGGGGGACGGCGGGGGATCAAGCTTTCTTT; cdr3_aa: CASGSRGTAGDQAFF
j_call: TRBJ2-7; v_call: TRBV10-1; d_call: .; clone_size: .; cdr3_nt: TGCGCCAGCAGTGAGTTTGGGCGGGGAGACGATATTGAGCAGTACTTC; cdr3_aa: CASSEFGRGDDIEQYF
j_call: TRBJ2-3; v_call: TRBV2; d_call: .; clone_size: .; cdr3_nt: TGTGCCGGACACAGGGGAGGGGCAGATACGCAGTATTTT; cdr3_aa: CAGHRGGADTQYF
j_call: TRBJ1-5; v_call: TRBV30; d_call: .; clone_size: .; cdr3_nt: TGTGCCTGGAGTCCCCAGGGCAATCAGCCCCAGCATTTT; cdr3_aa: CAWSPQGNQPQHF
j_call: TRBJ1-1; v_call: TRBV27; d_call: TRBD1; clone_size: once; cdr3_nt: TGTGCCAGCAGTTACCCCGACAGGGCGGGCACTGAAGCTTTCTTT; cdr3_aa: CASSYPDRAGTEAFF
j_call: TRBJ2-3; v_call: TRBV11-2; d_call: TRBD1; clone_size: few; cdr3_nt: TGTGCCAGCATCTCGGGACAGGGGACAGATACGCAGTATTTT; cdr3_aa: CASISGQGTDTQYF
j_call: TRBJ2-7; v_call: TRBV7-9; d_call: .; clone_size: .; cdr3_nt: TGTGCCACCGACTTCCCCTATCGGGACAACTCCTACGAGCAGTACTTC; cdr3_aa: CATDFPYRDNSYEQYF
j_call: TRBJ2-1; v_call: TRBV6-1; d_call: TRBD1; clone_size: .; cdr3_nt: TGTGCCAGCAGTGCCCGGGACAGGGATCGTGAGCAGTTCTTC; cdr3_aa: CASSARDRDREQFF
j_call: TRBJ1-5; v_call: TRBV19; d_call: .; clone_size: .; cdr3_nt: TGTGCCAGTACCCGGGGGTGGGATCAGCCCCAGCATTTT; cdr3_aa: CASTRGWDQPQHF
j_call: TRBJ1-2; v_call: TRBV9; d_call: .; clone_size: .; cdr3_nt: TGTGCCAGCAGCGGGCCGGGAGGGGGACCAATCTTC; cdr3_aa: CASSGPGGGPIF
j_call: TRBJ1-5; v_call: TRBV19; d_call: .; clone_size: .; cdr3_nt: TGTGCCAGTAGTCTTACAGGCGCTTACAATCAGCCCCAGCATTTT; cdr3_aa: CASSLTGAYNQPQHF
j_call: TRBJ1-2; v_call: TRBV7-9; d_call: .; clone_size: .; cdr3_nt: TGTGCCAGCAGCCGATTCGGAGATGGCTACACCTTC; cdr3_aa: CASSRFGDGYTF
j_call: TRBJ1-5; v_call: TRBV7-8; d_call: TRBD1; clone_size: .; cdr3_nt: TGTGCCAGCAGCTTATTAGGCGGGACAGGGAGGGACCGGCAGCCCCAGCATTTT; cdr3_aa: CASSLLGGTGRDRQPQHF
j_call: TRBJ1-2; v_call: TRBV29-1; d_call: TRBD1; clone_size: .; cdr3_nt: TGCGCTGAGGGGGGAGAGGGGGCCGGTGGCTACACCTTC; cdr3_aa: CAEGGEGAGGYTF